This T cell receptor beta chain was captured by sequencing in a study of regulatory T cells in long-lasting Graves disease. Libraries of TCR beta came from iRepertoire HTBI primers plus Arm-PCR of CDR3 regions. TCRdb reprocessed the multiplex PCR reads with MiXCR, giving one entry per CDR3 protein. The sample has roughly 400,000 distinct CDR3 sequences, around 20% seen once. Details on this clonotype: What it binds is not known.

Regarding the study as a whole: It was in persistent disease that TRBV28, TRBJ1-2 and TRBJ2-5 were favored.

In germline, CDR1 is SGHAT, CDR2 FQNNGV. The CDR3 is 16 amino acids. With V trimmed by 3 bases and J by 7 bases, 11 bases remained unmatched. Time point meaning: persistent/refractory GD, antithyroid drugs over 5 years with positive TRAb. With RNA extracted from PBMCs as input, the TCR library was made. The sequencing used peripheral blood mononuclear cells (PBMCs), collected when the disease was refractory, from a patient treated with antithyroid drugs. The source is a female donor with Graves disease. The rearrangement joins TRBV11-2 to TRBJ2-1, with 8 bases identical to TRBD1. The CDR3 DNA is TGTGCCAGCAGCTTGAGTCGGACAGGGATCAGGAATGAGCAGTTCTTC. Encoded protein: CASSLSRTGIRNEQFF.